Sequencing of this T cell receptor (beta chain) was carried out in a study of blood T cell repertoires in COVID-19. Overall study context: Sites across the United States, Italy and Spain contributed samples from acute and convalescent COVID-19. Sample material is recorded as cDNA or gDNA derived from T cells, B-cell-depleted T cells, or PBMCs.

Profiling relied on immunoSEQ multiplex PCR, and the TCRdb table lists in-frame clones only, not all of them. The sample records about 69,000 clones, around 84% being singletons. The sample was peripheral blood. The sequence derives from a woman older than 75 with acute or convalescent COVID-19.

CDR3 bases: TGTGCCAGCAGGATAGAAGAGACCCAGTACTTC. This gives the protein CASRIEETQYF. The chain links TRBV6-6 to TRBJ2-5; D remains ambiguous. V lost 6 bases, J lost 3 bases, and 5 bases lay in between. CDR1 is MNHNY and CDR2 is SVGAGI in the germline V gene (reference sequence). The CDR3 has 11 amino acids.